This T cell receptor beta chain was obtained from a study of blood T cell repertoires in COVID-19. Study at large: Specimens from acute and convalescent COVID-19 originated in the United States, Italy and Spain. Nucleic acid was either cDNA or gDNA, and it came from T cells, B-cell-depleted T cells, or PBMCs.

Original data processing: Reference gene primer amplification gave nucleated cell count estimates. Generated by immunoSEQ multiplex PCR, the TCRdb table keeps only in-frame clones and is missing some. That table supplies the V and J calls and clone size; D and trimming were determined from the DNA. The table includes roughly 41,000 clones, 85% to 90% detected once. This clone was counted only a few times. This receptor was identified in a human donor in a cohort sampled during active COVID-19. Sequencing used peripheral blood.

This CDR3 is CASRPGQSANYGYTF. The CDR3 DNA reads as TGCGCCAGCAGACCCGGACAGAGCGCTAACTATGGCTACACCTTC. V usage is TRBV5-1 and J usage is TRBJ1-2; the D gene is possibly TRBD1 (6 bases). Trimming removed 5 bases from V and 0 bases from J, with 14 bases in between. Germline V gives CDR1 SGHRS, CDR2 YFSETQ. This CDR3 is 15 amino acids long.